This TCR beta chain was obtained from a study of T cells in Graves' hyperthyroidism and ophthalmopathy. Template material for amplifying TCR beta CDR3 regions consisted of RNA transcripts. The HTBI set primed first-round TCR CDR3 RT-PCR. MiXCR, run by TCRdb on the multiplex PCR reads, gives a single entry per CDR3 protein. The sample holds about 580,000 distinct CDR3 sequences, roughly 50% seen once. Graves' hyperthyroidism was deemed stable given no ophthalmopathy progression within 18 months. In making diagnoses, clinical symptoms, serum thyroxine and TRAb, thyroid ultrasound and orbital computed tomography were all used. Broader study findings: Blood held most thyroid clonotypes expanded above 0.001 frequency.

Germline V gene sequence: CDR1 KGHDR, CDR2 SFDVKD. V was trimmed by 4 bases and J by 6 bases, leaving 14 bases between them. The CDR3 consists of 15 residues. This clonotype has a handful of counts. Its matching antigen is unknown. This TCR came from a woman between 18 and 29 years old with Graves' hyperthyroidism. The rearrangement uses TRBV24-1 and TRBJ2-2, with D possibly matching TRBD2 (6 bases). The sequenced material came from peripheral blood or thyroid tissue (not recorded which). The CDR3 sequence: CATSESRGLAGELFF. CDR3 nucleotide sequence: TGTGCCACCAGTGAATCCCGGGGACTTGCCGGGGAGCTGTTTTTT.